This TCR beta chain emerged from a study of cytomegalovirus exposure and HLA in healthy donors. Study observations and caveats: Immune exposure was documented only through CMV serostatus. Later analysis identified a missense DCLRE1C variant that was linked to TCR beta V- and J-gene trimming. Evidence from a later analysis indicated that most CMV-associated TCR beta chains looked HLA-restricted. TCR beta sequences numbering under 20,000 were associated with HLA alleles at 0.05 false discovery rate in a later analysis.

This clone was seen a few times. Its antigen remains unidentified. Primers included in the PCR were 60 Vbeta and 13 Jbeta primers. Here immunoSEQ multiplex PCR was the method, and the copy in TCRdb shows in-frame clones only, minus some. The sample has about 120,000 clones, around 66% seen once. Trimming stripped 3 bases from V and 4 bases from J, with 15 bases between. The CDR3 spans 15 residues. Germline-derived CDR1 and CDR2 are MNHNS and SASEGT. The J gene is TRBJ1-2, the V gene TRBV6-1, with D perhaps TRBD1 (6 bases). Sequencing was carried out using PBMCs. The sequence was collected from a woman in her thirties or forties in good health and CMV-seropositive. The CDR3 DNA follows: TGTGCCAGCAGTGATCTGGACAGAATAGGCTATGGCTACACCTTC. It codes for CASSDLDRIGYGYTF.